This entry lists 24 T cell receptor beta chains sequenced from one sample in a study of blood T cell repertoires in COVID-19. This table comes from immunoSEQ multiplex PCR, and its TCRdb copy is limited to in-frame clones, with some not included. The sample consists of about 220,000 clones, around four fifths of them appearing once. Source material: PBMCs or T cells enriched from blood (not recorded which). The receptor source for this set is a man in his forties who had recovered from COVID-19.

This clone was detected once. The rearrangement links TRBV5-1 to TRBJ2-7; tentative D call: TRBD2 (5 bases). CDR1 SGHRS and CDR2 YFSETQ come from the germline V gene. Trimming stripped 5 bases from V and 6 bases from J, with 21 bases between. The CDR3 is made up of 15 amino acids. The CDR3 is CASSLGGPDPVEQYF. The CDR3 DNA sequence: TGCGCCAGCAGTCTTGGCGGGCCTGATCCGGTCGAGCAGTACTTC.

V and J are TRBV10-3 and TRBJ1-5; 7 positions match TRBD1. Germline assignment: CDR1 ENHRY and CDR2 SYGVKD. This CDR3 has 14 residues. J was trimmed by 0 bases and V by 10 bases; bases with no gene match: 6. The CDR3 DNA reads as TGTGCCACTCGGACAGGAGTTAGCAATCAGCCCCAGCATTTT. It yields the protein CATRTGVSNQPQHF.

The rearrangement links TRBV11-2 to TRBJ1-1; D remains ambiguous. This CDR3 region has 13 residues. Looked up from germline, CDR1 is SGHAT and CDR2 is FQNNGV. V was cut by 3 bases and J by 4 bases, with 9 bases left in between. The CDR3 bases are TGTGCCAGCAGCTTCAATCGGGTCACTGAAGCTTTCTTT. Protein product: CASSFNRVTEAFF. Full variable domain (missing parts from reference TRBV11-2 and TRBJ1-1): EAGVAQSPRYKIIEKRQSVAFWCNPISGHATLYWYQQILGQGPKLLIQFQNNGVVDDSQLPKDRFSAERLKGVDSTLKIQPAKLEDSAVYLCASSFNRVTEAFFGQGTRLTVV.

This chain connects TRBV27 to TRBJ1-3, with unresolved D. Germline values: CDR1 MNHEY, CDR2 SMNVEV (reference sequence). Trimming took 6 bases from V and 1 from J, leaving 13 bases between them. The CDR3 sequence is 15 residues long. Here the CDR3 reads CASSSFRGSGNTIYF. DNA of the CDR3: TGTGCCAGCAGCAGTTTCCGAGGTTCTGGAAACACCATATATTTT.

The V gene is TRBV11-2, the J gene TRBJ2-1, with D perhaps TRBD2 (5 bases). The CDR3 contains 13 residues. The ends were cut back, 3 bases at V and 9 bases at J, with 12 bases in the middle. The germline CDR1 and CDR2 sequences are SGHAT and FQNNGV. CDR3 sequence (DNA): TGTGCCAGCAGCTTCTTCTTAGGGAGTGAGCAGTTCTTC. Its translation is CASSFFLGSEQFF.

This chain links TRBV11-2 with TRBJ2-7; 7 nucleotides match TRBD2. The CDR3 covers 14 residues. V shed 5 bases and J 4 bases; nucleotides not matched to a gene: 8. Germline lookup yields CDR1 SGHAT and CDR2 FQNNGV. In DNA form, the CDR3 reads TGTGCCAGCAGCCATGGACTAGGTCGGTACGAGCAGTACTTC. This encodes CASSHGLGRYEQYF.

The chain combines TRBV27 with TRBJ2-1, with D tentatively TRBD1 (6 bases). The CDR3 sequence is 13 residues long. V was trimmed by 6 bases and J by 8 bases, leaving 14 bases between them. From germline, CDR1 is MNHEY and CDR2 SMNVEV (reference sequence). DNA for the CDR3: TGTGCCAGCAGGATTACAGGGAGTGATGAGCAGTTCTTC. This gives the protein CASRITGSDEQFF.

V gene TRBV18 combines with J gene TRBJ1-3; D possibly corresponds to TRBD1 (5 bases). This CDR3 is built from 16 residues. The germline gives CDR1 KGHSH, CDR2 LQKENI. V was pared by 6 bases and J by 0 bases, with 15 bases between. The CDR3 sequence is CASSRVTQPSGNTIYF. The CDR3 nucleotides read TGTGCCAGCTCCAGGGTAACACAACCCTCTGGAAACACCATATATTTT.

This clone was counted a single time. The chain is built from TRBV3-1 (or the pseudogene TRBV3-2) and TRBJ1-6; D is perhaps TRBD1 (5 bases). Trimming removed 0 bases from V and 14 bases from J, with 14 bases in between. CDR3 length: 14 amino acids. Looked up from germline, CDR1 is LGHDT and CDR2 is YNNKEL (reference sequence). CDR3 sequence: CASSQDWAGNTLHF. The DNA for the CDR3 is TGTGCCAGCAGCCAAGATTGGGCAGGGAACACCCTCCACTTT.

This rearrangement joins TRBV10-3 to TRBJ1-4, with no clear D. V lost 4 bases and J lost 7, with 4 bases in between. This CDR3 is built from 11 residues. CDR1 and CDR2 (germline): ENHRY, SYGVKD. The CDR3 region is CAISASEKLFF. The CDR3, as DNA: TGTGCCATCAGTGCGAGTGAAAAACTGTTTTTT.

The chain recombines TRBV6-5 with TRBJ1-2; 7 nucleotides line up with TRBD1. Trimming at V came to 2 bases and at J to 9 bases, leaving 3 bases not matched to a gene. This CDR3 has 12 residues. Germline CDR1 and CDR2: MNHEY and SVGAGI. CDR3 sequence reads: CASSYDRARYTF. CDR3 DNA: TGTGCCAGCAGTTACGACAGGGCTCGCTACACCTTC.

There are a few counts of this clone. The chain combines TRBV10-2 with TRBJ2-7; D gene uncertain. The CDR3 runs to 12 residues. Trimming shortened V by 3 bases and J by 3 bases, and 6 bases separated the two germline ends. Looked up from germline, CDR1 is WSHSY and CDR2 is SAAADI. CDR3 loop: CASSDRVYEQYF. The CDR3 DNA is TGCGCCAGCAGTGACCGAGTCTACGAGCAGTACTTC.

This chain connects TRBV12-2 to TRBJ2-5; TRBD2 was called by the table and not checked on the DNA. TRBV12-2 is assigned pseudogene status. This CDR3 comprises 17 residues. CDR3 in amino acids: CASRSPEGLAGEETQYF. CDR3 nucleotides: TGTGCAAGTCGCTCGCCGGAGGGACTAGCGGGTGAAGAGACCCAGTACTTC.

The V call is TRBV9, the J call TRBJ1-5, with D perhaps matching TRBD1 (6 bases). Germline V gene data show CDR1 as SGDLS and CDR2 as YYNGEE. The CDR3 length is 18 residues. V was clipped by 3 bases and J by 2 bases, with 21 bases between them. The CDR3 DNA sequence: TGTGCCAGCAGCGGCCCCCGGGGAGGGGGGCCCGGCAATCAGCCCCAGCATTTT. Its protein product is CASSGPRGGGPGNQPQHF.

The V call is TRBV5-4, the J call TRBJ2-5; no definite D call. The V gene lost 4 bases and the J gene lost 5 bases, with 12 bases spanning the gap. The CDR3 runs 13 residues. The germline CDR1 and CDR2 sequences are SGHNT and YYREEE (reference sequence). DNA for the CDR3: TGTGCCAGCAGCCCAACGAGGAAGGAGACCCAGTACTTC. This translates into CASSPTRKETQYF.

This rearrangement joins TRBV4-3 to TRBJ2-1; D unresolved. The CDR3 extends over 15 amino acids. Trimming took off 4 bases at V and 0 bases at J, with 10 bases between the two ends. From germline, CDR1 is LGHNA and CDR2 YSLEER. This CDR3 is CASSPVLSSYNEQFF. As DNA, the CDR3 is TGCGCCAGCAGCCCCGTCTTGAGCTCCTACAATGAGCAGTTCTTC.

V is TRBV29-1 and J is TRBJ1-2, with 7 bases fitting TRBD1. The CDR3 extends over 12 amino acids. CDR1 and CDR2 from the germline V gene are SQVTM and ANQGSEA. The ends lost 3 bases at V and 10 bases at J; junction bases unmatched: 8. This CDR3 is CSVERQGTPYTF. The CDR3 coding sequence is TGCAGCGTTGAGAGACAGGGAACTCCCTACACCTTC.

The V gene is TRBV7-6, the J gene TRBJ1-1; D perhaps matches TRBD1 (6 bases). The germline gives CDR1 SGHVS, CDR2 FNYEAQ. V lost 4 bases and J lost 1, with 13 bases in between. The CDR3 consists of 15 residues. This chain's CDR3 is CASSSSGVGNTEAFF. In DNA form, the CDR3 reads TGTGCCAGCAGCTCCTCAGGGGTGGGGAACACTGAAGCTTTCTTT.

The V and J genes are TRBV11-2 and TRBJ2-1; 7 bases map to TRBD2. The ends lost 4 bases at V and 10 bases at J; junction bases unmatched: 4. This CDR3 is 12 amino acids long. The germline V gene encodes CDR1 SGHAT and CDR2 FQNNGV. CDR3 coding DNA: TGTGCCAGCAGCTCTAGGGGAGGGGAGCAGTTCTTC. Its protein is CASSSRGGEQFF.

The chain combines TRBV2 with TRBJ1-1, with 7 bases identical to TRBD1. This CDR3 is 18 amino acids long. V shed 6 bases, J shed 0 bases, and the junction held 16 bases outside the gene matches. Germline lookup yields CDR1 SNHLY and CDR2 FYNNEI. CDR3 DNA: TGTGCCAGCAGATTCACCCCTCTCTCGGACAGGATGAACACTGAAGCTTTCTTT. It translates to CASRFTPLSDRMNTEAFF.

The CDR3 sequence: CASSLTGGEAFF. The CDR3 DNA reads TGTGCCAGCAGTCTTACAGGTGGGGAAGCTTTCTTT. The chain has TRBV27 and TRBJ1-1; tentatively, D is TRBD1 (5 bases). V was cut by 5 bases and J by 8 bases, with 12 bases left in between. This CDR3 comprises 12 residues. In germline, CDR1 is MNHEY, CDR2 SMNVEV (reference sequence).

The chain's CDR3 is CASSTGTGSPDTQYF. The CDR3 DNA reads TGTGCCAGCAGCACCGGGACAGGGTCCCCAGATACGCAGTATTTT. The V call is TRBV21-1, the J call TRBJ2-3; no DNA check was done on the table's D call, TRBD1. TRBV21-1 is an annotated pseudogene. This CDR3 is 15 amino acids long.

This chain connects TRBV7-2 to TRBJ1-3, with D perhaps matching TRBD1 (5 bases). V was pared by 1 base and J by 1 base, with 11 bases between. CDR3 length: 16 residues. CDR1 SGHTA and CDR2 FQGNSA come from the germline V gene. Here the CDR3 DNA reads TGTGCCAGCAGCTTAGTTCAGGGTAGATCTGGAAACACCATATATTTT. It is translated as CASSLVQGRSGNTIYF. Complete variable domain (other parts from reference TRBV7-2 and TRBJ1-3): GAGVSQSPSNKVTEKGKDVELRCDPISGHTALYWYRQSLGQGLEFLIYFQGNSAPDKSGLPSDRFSAERTGGSVSTLTIQRTQQEDSAVYLCASSLVQGRSGNTIYFGEGSWLTVV.

This clone has a single count. J is TRBJ2-7 and V is TRBV4-1; the match to TRBD2 covers 9 bases. CDR1 is MGHRA and CDR2 is YSYEKL in the germline V gene. The CDR3 is 16 residues long. Trimming cost V 1 base and J 0 bases; bases outside gene matches: 4. CDR3 loop: CASSQGRRGGSYEQYF. The CDR3 DNA reads as TGCGCCAGCAGCCAAGGGCGGCGGGGGGGCTCCTACGAGCAGTACTTC.